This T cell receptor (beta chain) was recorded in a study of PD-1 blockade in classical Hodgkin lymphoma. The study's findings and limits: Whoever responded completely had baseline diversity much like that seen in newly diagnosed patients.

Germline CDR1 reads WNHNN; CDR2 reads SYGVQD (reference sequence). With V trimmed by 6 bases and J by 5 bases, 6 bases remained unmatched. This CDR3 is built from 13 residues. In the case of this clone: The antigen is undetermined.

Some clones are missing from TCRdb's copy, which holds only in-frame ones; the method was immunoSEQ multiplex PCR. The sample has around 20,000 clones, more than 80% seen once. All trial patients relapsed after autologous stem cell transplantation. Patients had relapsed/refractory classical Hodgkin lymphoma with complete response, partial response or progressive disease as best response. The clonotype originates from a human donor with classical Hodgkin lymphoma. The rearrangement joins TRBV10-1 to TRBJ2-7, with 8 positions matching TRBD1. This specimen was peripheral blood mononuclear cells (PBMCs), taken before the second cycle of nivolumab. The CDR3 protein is CASSGQGVDEQYF. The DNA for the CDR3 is TGCGCCAGCAGCGGACAGGGTGTCGACGAGCAGTACTTC.